These 29 T cell receptor beta chains came from one sample sequenced in a study of CD8 T cells in Susac syndrome (dated by TCRdb to 2018 to 2020). The library was built by means of the immunoSEQ multiplex PCR assay. RNA was extracted using the RNeasy kit, and roughly 0.5 to 1 microgram was reverse transcribed with random hexamers. The public reads were run again by TCRdb, first through fastp at Q25 and then through MiXCR, and only productive beta chains were kept. CDR3 protein sequences are deduplicated, and each keeps its most common genes and DNA. This sample has around 80,000 distinct CDR3 sequences in its table, and around 94% of those were observed once. The ten largest clonotypes hold about 0.47% of the sample. Material: CD8+ T cells from PBMCs. Receptor source: a human donor with Susac syndrome.

This chain joins TRBV11-2 and TRBJ2-7; unclear D gene. Trimming pared 1 base from V and 2 bases from J, leaving 12 bases between. This CDR3 spans 15 amino acids. Germline values: CDR1 SGHAT, CDR2 FQNNGV. The DNA for the CDR3 is TGTGCCAGCAGCTTAGCGGTTCGCACCCCCTACGAGCAGTACTTC. This gives the protein CASSLAVRTPYEQYF. Drawing the rest from reference TRBV11-2 and TRBJ2-7, the complete variable domain is EAGVAQSPRYKIIEKRQSVAFWCNPISGHATLYWYQQILGQGPKLLIQFQNNGVVDDSQLPKDRFSAERLKGVDSTLKIQPAKLEDSAVYLCASSLAVRTPYEQYFGPGTRLTVT.

The chain is built from TRBV3-1 and TRBJ2-2; weak D call: TRBD2 (5 bases). V shed 4 bases and J shed 0 bases, with 15 bases lying between them. CDR1 and CDR2 (germline): LGHDT, YNNKEL (reference sequence). There are 17 residues in the CDR3. The CDR3, as DNA: TGTGCCAGCAGCCCCGTCCGGGGTTCCTCGAACACCGGGGAGCTGTTTTTT. Translating it yields CASSPVRGSSNTGELFF. Complete variable domain (other parts from reference TRBV3-1 and TRBJ2-2): DTAVSQTPKYLVTQMGNDKSIKCEQNLGHDTMYWYKQDSKKFLKIMFSYNNKELIINETVPNRFSPKSPDKAHLNLHINSLELGDSAVYFCASSPVRGSSNTGELFFGEGSRLTVL.

This rearrangement joins TRBV6-6 to TRBJ1-2; D is undetermined. The ends were cut back, 8 bases at V and 6 bases at J, with 10 bases in the middle. This CDR3 is 11 amino acids long. The germline gives CDR1 MNHNY, CDR2 SVGAGI (reference sequence). Here the CDR3 reads CASRTRDGYTF. Here the CDR3 DNA reads TGTGCCAGCCGGACCCGTGATGGCTACACCTTC.

This clonotype was recorded once. The chain links TRBV29-1 to TRBJ2-7; D ambiguous. With 4 bases removed from V and 7 bases from J, the gap between germline ends came to 8 bases. The germline V gene encodes CDR1 SQVTM and CDR2 ANQGSEA. CDR3 length: 10 residues. The CDR3 loop is CSVAGQEQYF. The CDR3 region has the DNA TGCAGCGTTGCTGGCCAGGAGCAGTACTTC.

The gene calls are TRBV5-1 and TRBJ2-3; D could derive from TRBD1 or TRBD2 (5 bases each). With 4 bases removed from V and 6 bases from J, the gap between germline ends came to 24 bases. Germline V CDR1 and CDR2: SGHRS, YFSETQ. CDR3 size: 17 residues. CDR3 protein: CASSKGRKTLGTDTQYF. In DNA form, the CDR3 reads TGCGCCAGCAGCAAGGGACGCAAGACACTCGGGACGGATACGCAGTATTTT.

The CDR3 loop is CASSLTRDEQFF. CDR3 DNA: TGTGCCAGCAGCTTGACGCGCGATGAGCAGTTCTTC. J is TRBJ2-1 and V is TRBV7-3; D gene uncertain. Trimming took 3 bases from V and 8 from J, leaving 8 bases between them. The CDR3 consists of 12 residues. CDR1 is SGHTA, CDR2 FQGTGA, per germline.

The J gene is TRBJ2-7, the V gene TRBV6-2 or TRBV6-3, with 11 bases that match TRBD2. The CDR3 runs to 15 residues. V trimming: 0 bases; J trimming: 3 bases; junction bases outside the gene matches: 1. Germline V CDR1 and CDR2: MNHEY, SVGEGT. CDR3 DNA: TGTGCCAGCAGTTACTCGGGGACTAGCGGCTACGAGCAGTACTTC. Protein product: CASSYSGTSGYEQYF.

The chain has TRBV11-2 and TRBJ2-1; the D is unclear. The CDR3 has 12 amino acids. CDR1 and CDR2 from the germline V gene are SGHAT and FQNNGV. V was shortened by 0 bases and J by 10 bases, with 7 bases between the two germline ends. CDR3 in amino acids: CASSLDRREQFF. CDR3 bases: TGTGCCAGCAGCTTAGATCGCAGGGAGCAGTTCTTC.

This clonotype showed up just once. DNA of the CDR3: TGTGCCAGCAGTTTAGGGCATAACACTGAAGCTTTCTTT. Amino acid sequence: CASSLGHNTEAFF. The chain uses TRBV27 and TRBJ1-1; no reliable D call. The germline V gene encodes CDR1 MNHEY and CDR2 SMNVEV (reference sequence). V was cut by 2 bases and J by 2 bases, with 6 bases left in between. The CDR3 totals 13 residues.

CDR3 in amino acids: CASSLWVGVNEQFF. CDR3 sequence (DNA): TGTGCCAGCAGCTTATGGGTAGGGGTAAATGAGCAGTTCTTC. The V and J genes are TRBV7-7 and TRBJ2-1, with a possible D match to TRBD1 (5 bases). Germline CDR1 SSHAT, CDR2 FNYEAQ (reference sequence). The CDR3 is 14 residues long. The germline V and J ends were trimmed by 2 bases and 7 bases, with 12 bases remaining between them.

This clonotype was seen once. In nucleotides, the CDR3 is TGTGCCAGCAGCGGTAGCGGGGGCGTCCAAGAGACCCAGTACTTC. The encoded protein is CASSGSGGVQETQYF. The chain joins TRBV9 to TRBJ2-5; TRBD2 matches at 9 bases. Germline CDR1 reads SGDLS; CDR2 reads YYNGEE. This CDR3 has 15 residues. The ends lost 3 bases at V and 1 base at J; junction bases unmatched: 4.

This chain joins TRBV21-1 and TRBJ1-6; the table's D call, TRBD1, has no DNA check behind it. TRBV21-1 is an annotated pseudogene. The CDR3 contains 16 residues. CDR3: CASRLDTDREDSPLHF. The CDR3 bases are TGTGCCAGCAGACTAGATACGGACAGGGAGGATTCACCCCTCCACTTT.

The rearrangement links TRBV3-1 to TRBJ2-7, with D hard to call. The V gene lost 0 bases and the J gene lost 3 bases, with 6 bases spanning the gap. Germline CDR1 and CDR2: LGHDT and YNNKEL (reference sequence). The CDR3 extends over 13 amino acids. CDR3 sequence: CASSQEGIYEQYF. The CDR3 DNA reads TGTGCCAGCAGCCAAGAGGGGATCTACGAGCAGTACTTC.

The chain joins TRBV7-9 to TRBJ1-4; D unresolved. The CDR3 has 15 amino acids. Between the trimmed V and J ends, which lost 4 bases and 6 bases, there was a span of 15 bases. Germline V gene sequence: CDR1 SEHNR, CDR2 FQNEAQ (reference sequence). The CDR3, as DNA: TGTGCCAGCAGCTCATCGGGGTTACCAGATGAAAAACTGTTTTTT. This gives the protein CASSSSGLPDEKLFF. Using reference TRBV7-9 and TRBJ1-4 for the parts outside the CDR3, the full variable domain is DTGVSQNPRHKITKRGQNVTFRCDPISEHNRLYWYRQTLGQGPEFLTYFQNEAQLEKSRLLSDRFSAERPKGSFSTLEIQRTEQGDSAMYLCASSSSGLPDEKLFFGSGTQLSVL.

V and J are TRBV19 and TRBJ2-3; 8 nucleotides agree with TRBD2. V shed 3 bases and J 2 bases; nucleotides not matched to a gene: 7. Germline lookup yields CDR1 LNHDA and CDR2 SQIVND (reference sequence). There are 16 residues in the CDR3. For the CDR3, the DNA is TGTGCCAGTAGTATTGATCGGCGGGGGGACACAGATACGCAGTATTTT. Protein sequence: CASSIDRRGDTDTQYF.

The rearrangement links TRBV2 to TRBJ2-5; D is possibly TRBD1 (6 bases). The V gene's germline CDR1 is SNHLY and CDR2 FYNNEI. The V gene lost 6 bases and the J gene lost 6 bases, with 11 bases spanning the gap. The CDR3 runs 12 residues. CDR3 DNA: TGTGCCAGCAGACCCCAGGGGCAGACCCAGTACTTC. It encodes CASRPQGQTQYF.

The J gene is TRBJ2-2, the V gene TRBV27; D remains ambiguous. The CDR3 is 11 residues long. CDR1 MNHEY and CDR2 SMNVEV come from the germline V gene (reference sequence). The V end lost 8 bases, the J end lost 7 bases, and 8 bases lay between the germline ends. The CDR3, as DNA: TGTGCCAGCCGACGGAACGGGGAGCTGTTTTTT. Its protein product is CASRRNGELFF.

This rearrangement joins TRBV7-8 to TRBJ2-3; 11 bases agree with TRBD2. The CDR3 runs 14 residues. Germline CDR1 and CDR2: SGHVS and FQNEAQ. The V segment lost 8 bases and the J segment 6 bases; nucleotides outside the gene matches: 7. The CDR3 loop reads CASGLSGGADTQYF. As DNA, the CDR3 is TGTGCCAGCGGACTTAGCGGGGGGGCCGATACGCAGTATTTT.

A single count supports this clonotype. The V gene is TRBV20-1, the J gene TRBJ1-2, with 7 bases matching TRBD1. The germline CDR1 and CDR2 sequences are DFQATT and SNEGSKA (reference sequence). After removal of 3 bases from V and 7 bases from J, the junction contained 5 bases not matched to a gene. The CDR3 sequence is 12 residues long. The CDR3 sequence: CSARGTEVGYTF. The CDR3, as DNA: TGCAGTGCTAGGGGGACAGAGGTTGGCTACACCTTC.

J is TRBJ2-7 and V is TRBV7-8, with 11 bases aligning to TRBD2. Per the germline V gene, CDR1 is SGHVS and CDR2 is FQNEAQ. Losses at the gene ends were 1 base for V and 1 base for J; bases not matched to a gene: 3. The CDR3 spans 16 residues. The CDR3 DNA is TGTGCCAGCAGCTTAGGACTAGCGGGACCATCCTACGAGCAGTACTTC. Its translation: CASSLGLAGPSYEQYF. Complete variable domain (other parts from reference TRBV7-8 and TRBJ2-7): GAGVSQSPRYKVAKRGQDVALRCDPISGHVSLFWYQQALGQGPEFLTYFQNEAQLDKSGLPSDRFFAERPEGSVSTLKIQRTQQEDSAVYLCASSLGLAGPSYEQYFGPGTRLTVT.

This clonotype was found a few times. The chain combines TRBV5-4 with TRBJ2-4; a weak D match, TRBD2 (5 bases). The CDR3 covers 13 residues. Trimming removed 0 bases from V and 5 bases from J, with 6 bases in between. Germline values: CDR1 SGHNT, CDR2 YYREEE (reference sequence). The CDR3 DNA follows: TGTGCCAGCAGCTTGGTCGGGGAAAACATTCAGTACTTC. Amino acid sequence: CASSLVGENIQYF. Using reference TRBV5-4 and TRBJ2-4 for the parts outside the CDR3, the full variable domain is ETGVTQSPTHLIKTRGQQVTLRCSSQSGHNTVSWYQQALGQGPQFIFQYYREEENGRGNFPPRFSGLQFPNYSSELNVNALELDDSALYLCASSLVGENIQYFGAGTRLSVL.

The chain has TRBV5-4 and TRBJ1-2; the D gene is possibly TRBD1 (6 bases). The CDR3 is 15 residues long. Germline CDR1 is SGHNT and CDR2 is YYREEE (reference sequence). Between the trimmed V and J ends, which lost 0 bases and 3 bases, there was a span of 12 bases. CDR3: CASSLEARGDYGYTF. The CDR3 DNA is TGTGCCAGCAGCTTGGAGGCCAGGGGAGACTATGGCTACACCTTC.

The chain has TRBV7-9 and TRBJ1-1; no reliable D call. Germline V gene sequence: CDR1 SEHNR, CDR2 FQNEAQ (reference sequence). This CDR3 spans 12 amino acids. The V gene lost 3 bases and the J gene lost 8 bases, with 10 bases spanning the gap. The DNA for the CDR3 is TGTGCCAGCAGCTTTATCAGTCCCGAAGCTTTCTTT. This encodes CASSFISPEAFF.

The genes are TRBV27 and TRBJ2-1, with a weak D call TRBD2 (6 bases). V lost 6 bases and J lost 4, with 13 bases in between. Germline V lookup: CDR1 MNHEY, CDR2 SMNVEV (reference sequence). The CDR3 loop spans 14 amino acids. CDR3 DNA: TGTGCCAGCAGCCCGGGTGGGGGGTACAATGAGCAGTTCTTC. Residues: CASSPGGGYNEQFF.

The chain couples TRBV20-1 to TRBJ2-3; a weak D match, TRBD1 (5 bases). Looked up from germline, CDR1 is DFQATT and CDR2 is SNEGSKA (reference sequence). V shed 0 bases and J shed 1 base, with 17 bases lying between them. The CDR3 has 17 amino acids. Here the CDR3 DNA reads TGCAGTGCTAGAGATTTTATGGGCGACAGCCGCACAGATACGCAGTATTTT. Translating gives CSARDFMGDSRTDTQYF.

The chain uses TRBV12-3 or TRBV12-4 and TRBJ1-2; tentative D call: TRBD1 (5 bases). This CDR3 comprises 13 residues. V lost 5 bases to trimming and J lost 8 bases, with 15 bases between them. The DNA for the CDR3 is TGTGCCAGCAGTCGGGGGAGGTGGGACGGCTACACCTTC. It translates to CASSRGRWDGYTF.

The chain recombines TRBV29-1 with TRBJ1-2; D gene uncertain. The germline V and J ends were trimmed by 4 bases and 3 bases, with 12 bases remaining between them. Germline V gene data show CDR1 as SQVTM and CDR2 as ANQGSEA. The CDR3 has 13 amino acids. DNA of the CDR3: TGCAGCGTTGTACTTATAACCGACTATGGCTACACCTTC. It yields the protein CSVVLITDYGYTF.

The V call is TRBV13, the J call TRBJ2-7; D is perhaps TRBD1 (5 bases). Trimming removed 1 base at V and 1 base at J, with 11 bases between. The length of the CDR3 is 15 residues. The germline gives CDR1 PRHDT, CDR2 FYEKMQ (reference sequence). CDR3 coding DNA: TGTGCCAGCAGCTTAGAGGGGCAGGGATCCTACGAGCAGTACTTC. This sequence encodes CASSLEGQGSYEQYF.

The V gene is TRBV28, the J gene TRBJ1-4; TRBD1 is a possible D gene (5 bases). The V end was cut by 1 base, the J end by 7 bases, with 13 bases between. Germline V gene data show CDR1 as MDHEN and CDR2 as SYDVKM. CDR3 length: 15 residues. As DNA, the CDR3 is TGTGCCAGCAGTTTATTGGGGCAGGAACGTGAAAAACTGTTTTTT. Its translation is CASSLLGQEREKLFF. Full variable domain (missing parts from reference TRBV28 and TRBJ1-4): DVKVTQSSRYLVKRTGEKVFLECVQDMDHENMFWYRQDPGLGLRLIYFSYDVKMKEKGDIPEGYSVSREKKERFSLILESASTNQTSMYLCASSLLGQEREKLFFGSGTQLSVL.